This passage covers 20 T cell receptor beta chains from one sample sequenced in a study of blood T cell repertoires in COVID-19. The method was immunoSEQ multiplex PCR; TCRdb's version includes in-frame clones alone and lacks a portion of them. The table includes nearly 90,000 clones, about nine tenths detected once. The sequencing sample was made of peripheral blood. All receptors derive from a man in his fifties or sixties with acute or convalescent COVID-19.

This clone was found once. The rearrangement joins TRBV7-6 to TRBJ2-7; TRBD2 agrees at 11 bases. CDR3 length: 15 amino acids. Germline trimming cut 4 bases from V and 4 bases from J; bases unmatched to any gene: 6. Germline V gene sequence: CDR1 SGHVS, CDR2 FNYEAQ. CDR3 amino acids: CASSSGGLAAYEQYF. The CDR3 nucleotides read TGTGCCAGCAGCTCTGGGGGACTAGCGGCGTACGAGCAGTACTTC. The whole variable domain, remainder taken from reference TRBV7-6 and TRBJ2-7, is GAGVSQSPRYKVTKRGQDVALRCDPISGHVSLYWYRQALGQGPEFLTYFNYEAQQDKSGLPNDRFSAERPEGSISTLTIQRTEQRDSAMYRCASSSGGLAAYEQYFGPGTRLTVT.

The V and J genes are TRBV12-3 or TRBV12-4 and TRBJ2-5; 8 nucleotides line up with TRBD1. J lost 5 bases, V lost 8 bases, and 7 bases had no gene match. The CDR3 consists of 13 residues. The CDR3 DNA reads TGTGCCAGCGGCCCGACAGGGGTTGAGACCCAGTACTTC. It specifies CASGPTGVETQYF.

As for this clone: This CDR3 is also generated by other DNA sequences in the sample. The rearrangement links TRBV5-1 to TRBJ2-2; 7 bases line up with TRBD1. CDR1 and CDR2 (germline): SGHRS, YFSETQ. J gave up 1 base and V 1 base, and 1 base lay outside the gene matches. This CDR3 is 15 amino acids long. The CDR3 coding sequence is TGCGCCAGCAGCTTGAACAGGGGGAACACCGGGGAGCTGTTTTTT. Translating it yields CASSLNRGNTGELFF.

The chain carries TRBV6-5 and TRBJ1-1; a possible D gene is TRBD1 (6 bases). This CDR3 has 15 residues. V shed 6 bases and J shed 2 bases, with 16 bases lying between them. Per the germline V gene, CDR1 is MNHEY and CDR2 is SVGAGI. This CDR3 is CASSDLRGLNTEAFF. The CDR3 bases are TGTGCCAGCAGCGATCTCAGGGGTCTTAACACTGAAGCTTTCTTT.

V is TRBV25-1 and J is TRBJ2-3; D ambiguous. The germline V and J ends were trimmed by 4 bases and 4 bases, with 15 bases remaining between them. There are 15 residues in the CDR3. The germline V gene encodes CDR1 MGHDK and CDR2 SYGVNS. CDR3 region: CASSGVTHWADTQYF. The CDR3 nucleotides are TGTGCCAGCAGTGGCGTGACTCACTGGGCAGATACGCAGTATTTT.

J is TRBJ2-7 and V is TRBV5-1; D perhaps matches TRBD1 (6 bases). The ends were cut back, 3 bases at V and 3 bases at J, with 19 bases in the middle. Germline V gives CDR1 SGHRS, CDR2 YFSETQ. The CDR3 has 16 amino acids. The CDR3 loop is CASSSLQGAVVYEQYF. DNA for the CDR3: TGCGCCAGCAGCTCTTTACAGGGCGCTGTGGTCTACGAGCAGTACTTC.

The chain links TRBV9 to TRBJ1-2; D call uncertain. The CDR3 consists of 13 residues. The V end was cut by 1 base, the J end by 7 bases, with 11 bases between. Germline V gives CDR1 SGDLS, CDR2 YYNGEE. The CDR3 DNA sequence: TGTGCCAGCAGCGTAAGTAGATACGGTGGCTACACCTTC. It specifies CASSVSRYGGYTF.

The V gene is TRBV7-3, the J gene TRBJ1-1; D not resolved. The V end lost 5 bases, the J end lost 1 base, and 8 bases lay between the germline ends. From germline, CDR1 is SGHTA and CDR2 FQGTGA. The CDR3 has 13 amino acids. The CDR3 spells CASSPAENTEAFF. CDR3 coding DNA: TGTGCCAGCAGCCCAGCGGAGAACACTGAAGCTTTCTTT.

V usage is TRBV6-2 or TRBV6-3 and J usage is TRBJ2-7, with 10 nucleotides matching TRBD1. Trimming at V came to 5 bases and at J to 3 bases, leaving 7 bases not matched to a gene. The germline gives CDR1 MNHEY, CDR2 SVGEGT. The CDR3 is 15 residues long. This chain's CDR3 is CASSKPRDRGYEQYF. The CDR3 region has the DNA TGTGCCAGCAGTAAACCCCGGGACAGGGGCTACGAGCAGTACTTC.

The J gene is TRBJ1-5, the V gene TRBV7-9; D may be TRBD1 (6 bases). CDR3 size: 16 residues. Germline CDR1 is SEHNR and CDR2 is FQNEAQ (reference sequence). V lost 5 bases to trimming and J lost 2 bases, with 16 bases between them. The CDR3 sequence is CASSQWTVKGNQPQHF. DNA for the CDR3: TGTGCCAGCAGCCAGTGGACAGTAAAGGGCAATCAGCCCCAGCATTTT.

The chain recombines TRBV11-2 with TRBJ2-3, with 7 bases fitting TRBD2. The CDR3 is 17 amino acids. V trimming: 1 base; J trimming: 0 bases; junction bases outside the gene matches: 7. The germline V gene encodes CDR1 SGHAT and CDR2 FQNNGV. The CDR3 spells CASSLGVLAASTDTQYF. Written as DNA, the CDR3 is TGTGCCAGCAGCTTAGGGGTCCTAGCGGCTAGCACAGATACGCAGTATTTT. Full variable domain (remainder filled in from reference TRBV11-2 and TRBJ2-3): EAGVAQSPRYKIIEKRQSVAFWCNPISGHATLYWYQQILGQGPKLLIQFQNNGVVDDSQLPKDRFSAERLKGVDSTLKIQPAKLEDSAVYLCASSLGVLAASTDTQYFGPGTRLTVL.

The chain links TRBV25-1 to TRBJ1-2, with a possible D match to TRBD1 (5 bases). There are 15 residues in the CDR3. Trimming took 3 bases from V and 2 from J, leaving 13 bases between them. Per the germline V gene, CDR1 is MGHDK and CDR2 is SYGVNS. CDR3 sequence (DNA): TGTGCCAGCAGTGATGGTCAGGGATCGAACTATGGCTACACCTTC. Residues: CASSDGQGSNYGYTF.

The CDR3 region has the DNA TGTGCCAGCAGCCGAGGGACAGTTGACTACGAGCAGTACTTC. Amino acids: CASSRGTVDYEQYF. V gene TRBV3-1 (or the pseudogene TRBV3-2) combines with J gene TRBJ2-7, with 7 bases fitting TRBD1. Germline V gene lookup returns CDR1 LGHDT and CDR2 YNNKEL (reference sequence). The J segment lost 3 bases and the V segment lost 4 bases, leaving 6 bases of the junction unmatched. The CDR3 consists of 14 residues.

The chain carries TRBV29-1 and TRBJ2-7; TRBD2 agrees at 13 bases. CDR1 SQVTM and CDR2 ANQGSEA come from the germline V gene. Trimming took 3 bases from V and 9 from J; bases not matched to a gene: 5. The CDR3 runs to 13 residues. The CDR3 nucleotides read TGCAGCGTTGAGACTAGCGGGAGGACTTTGCAGTACTTC. It is translated as CSVETSGRTLQYF.

V usage is TRBV5-1 and J usage is TRBJ2-5; 8 bases agree with TRBD2. CDR1 is SGHRS and CDR2 is YFSETQ in the germline V gene. The junction had 8 bases not matched to a gene; V was cut back by 2 bases and J by 5 bases. CDR3 length: 15 residues. The CDR3 bases are TGCGCCAGCAGCTTTACAGCGGGGGCGATGGAGACCCAGTACTTC. This gives the protein CASSFTAGAMETQYF.

This chain connects TRBV7-3 to TRBJ1-1; D gene unclear. This CDR3 contains 13 residues. Germline CDR1 and CDR2: SGHTA and FQGTGA. V was cut by 1 base and J by 3 bases, with 6 bases left in between. The CDR3 protein is CASSLNSDTEAFF. The CDR3 DNA is TGTGCCAGCAGCTTAAACTCGGACACTGAAGCTTTCTTT.

The V gene is TRBV7-3, the J gene TRBJ2-3; 9 bases map to TRBD1. J lost 8 bases, V lost 4 bases, and 7 bases had no gene match. From germline, CDR1 is SGHTA and CDR2 FQGTGA. CDR3 length: 14 residues. For the CDR3, the DNA is TGTGCCAGCAGCTCCGGGACAGGGTCGGGTACGCAGTATTTT. As protein: CASSSGTGSGTQYF.

The CDR3 is CASSRGTARYGYTF. The DNA for the CDR3 is TGTGCCAGCAGCCGGGGGACGGCGCGCTATGGCTACACCTTC. This rearrangement joins TRBV5-4 to TRBJ1-2, with a tentative D call TRBD1 (5 bases). Germline V lookup: CDR1 SGHNT, CDR2 YYREEE (reference sequence). Deletions cut 4 bases from V and 4 bases from J, with 14 bases between. CDR3 size: 14 residues.

J is TRBJ1-4 and V is TRBV6-1; D is unclear. Germline V gene sequence: CDR1 MNHNS, CDR2 SASEGT. The CDR3 contains 13 residues. V was clipped by 2 bases and J by 8 bases, with 9 bases between them. The CDR3 sequence: CASSEIGSEKLFF. The CDR3 DNA is TGTGCCAGCAGTGAAATAGGGAGCGAAAAACTGTTTTTT.

J is TRBJ2-2 and V is TRBV28; D possibly corresponds to TRBD1 (6 bases). This CDR3 contains 13 residues. Germline CDR1 and CDR2: MDHEN and SYDVKM. The V end was cut by 3 bases, the J end by 7 bases, with 9 bases between. The CDR3 here is CASSLGAFGELFF. CDR3 nucleotide sequence: TGTGCCAGCAGTTTGGGGGCTTTCGGGGAGCTGTTTTTT.